This T cell receptor beta chain was recorded in a study of Ad26.COV2.S vaccination and SARS-CoV-2 variants. Germline loops: CDR1 LGHNT, CDR2 FRNRAP. The V end was cut by 3 bases, the J end by 6 bases, with 11 bases between. The CDR3 totals 14 residues. Libraries were prepared by immunoSEQ multiplex PCR; TCRdb keeps only in-frame clonotypes and omits some of them. The table lists 300,000 to 400,000 clones, about 87% of them singletons. Specified treatment: 15 to 20 received Ad26.COV2.S at low or high dose, single or two shots; 5 received placebo; per-sample allocation not given. Material that was analyzed had been drawn on day 63 after the first vaccine or placebo injection. The donor's status was that of an adult aged 18-55 years in Boston. The vaccine delivered Wuhan-strain SARS-CoV-2 spike through an Ad26 vector.

This TCR was recovered from a person aged 18 to 59 who received the Ad26.COV2.S COVID-19 vaccine or a placebo. The sequenced sample was peripheral blood, obtained in a trial of Ad26.COV2.S vaccine versus placebo. V gene TRBV12-5 combines with J gene TRBJ2-2; D remains ambiguous. The CDR3 DNA is TGTGCTAGTGGTTTCTACCCATCTCCCGGGGAGCTGTTTTTT. Protein: CASGFYPSPGELFF.